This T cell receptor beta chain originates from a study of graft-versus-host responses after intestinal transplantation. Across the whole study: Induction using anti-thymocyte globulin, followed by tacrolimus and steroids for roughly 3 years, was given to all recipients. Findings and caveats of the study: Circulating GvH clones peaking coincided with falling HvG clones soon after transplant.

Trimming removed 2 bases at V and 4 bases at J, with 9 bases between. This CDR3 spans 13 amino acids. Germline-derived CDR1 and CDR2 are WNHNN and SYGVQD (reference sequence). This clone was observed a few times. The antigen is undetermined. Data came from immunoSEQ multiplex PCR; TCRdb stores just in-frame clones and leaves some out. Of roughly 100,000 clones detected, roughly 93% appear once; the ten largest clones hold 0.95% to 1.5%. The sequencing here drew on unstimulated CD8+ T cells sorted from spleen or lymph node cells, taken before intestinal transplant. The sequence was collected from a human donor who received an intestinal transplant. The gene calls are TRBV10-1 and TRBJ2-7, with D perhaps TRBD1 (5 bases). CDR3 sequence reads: CASSETPGYEQYF. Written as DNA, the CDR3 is TGCGCCAGCAGTGAGACCCCAGGGTACGAGCAGTACTTC.